Below are 30 T cell receptor beta chains sequenced from a single sample in a study of cytomegalovirus exposure and HLA in healthy donors. Libraries were prepared by immunoSEQ multiplex PCR; TCRdb keeps only in-frame clonotypes and omits some of them. The sample carries under 250,000 clones, about 90% recorded once. The sample taken for sequencing was PBMCs. Receptors were obtained from a man aged 18 to 29 in good health and CMV-seropositive.

The chain recombines TRBV5-1 with TRBJ2-7; 9 bases align to TRBD2. Germline V gene sequence: CDR1 SGHRS, CDR2 YFSETQ. CDR3 size: 17 residues. V lost 0 bases and J lost 3; bases outside the gene matches: 10. In DNA, the CDR3 is TGCGCCAGCAGCTTGGCCTTGAGTAGCGGGGGCATCTACGAGCAGTACTTC. It translates to CASSLALSSGGIYEQYF.

This clone was observed a single time. The rearrangement joins TRBV9 to TRBJ2-5, with TRBD1 matching over 9 bases. Looked up from germline, CDR1 is SGDLS and CDR2 is YYNGEE. With 3 bases clipped from V and 5 bases from J, the junction kept 5 bases outside the gene matches. The CDR3 is 14 amino acids. The CDR3 sequence: CASSGGQGRETQYF. CDR3 DNA: TGTGCCAGCAGCGGGGGACAGGGTAGGGAGACCCAGTACTTC. Supplemented by reference TRBV9 and TRBJ2-5, the full variable domain reads DSGVTQTPKHLITATGQRVTLRCSPRSGDLSVYWYQQSLDQGLQFLIQYYNGEERAKGNILERFSAQQFPDLHSELNLSSLELGDSALYFCASSGGQGRETQYFGPGTRLLVL.

The chain recombines TRBV6-5 with TRBJ1-3; 7 nucleotides match TRBD1. V dropped 2 bases and J dropped 0; count of bases not matched to a gene: 4. There are 16 residues in the CDR3. Germline V gene data show CDR1 as MNHEY and CDR2 as SVGAGI. This CDR3 is CASSYGPGGSGNTIYF. The CDR3 bases are TGTGCCAGCAGTTACGGTCCAGGGGGCTCTGGAAACACCATATATTTT.

Turning to this clone: Relative to the germline gene, one junction end is altered; a read error may explain this. The rearrangement joins TRBV2 to TRBJ1-2; TRBD1 is a possible D gene (6 bases). The CDR3 is made up of 14 amino acids. CDR1 is SNHLY, CDR2 FYNNEI, per germline. The CDR3 region is CASSERMAGDSRRF. CDR3 DNA sequence: TGTGCCAGCAGTGAAAGGATGGCAGGGGACTCCCGACGTTTC.

The rearrangement links TRBV19 to TRBJ1-2, with TRBD1 matching 9 bases. Trimming took 7 bases from V and 2 from J; bases not matched to a gene: 8. Germline V gives CDR1 LNHDA, CDR2 SQIVND (reference sequence). The CDR3 length is 15 residues. Here the CDR3 DNA reads TGTGCCAGTATCGACCGGGACAGGGCAAACTATGGCTACACCTTC. Amino acids: CASIDRDRANYGYTF.

This rearrangement joins TRBV20-1 to TRBJ2-7; D remains unclear. The CDR3 spans 11 residues. Germline V gives CDR1 DFQATT, CDR2 SNEGSKA (reference sequence). Trimming pared 5 bases from V and 6 bases from J, leaving 11 bases between. Written as DNA, the CDR3 is TGCAGTGCTCCTCAGTCGACCGAGCAGTACTTC. Encoded protein: CSAPQSTEQYF.

The V gene is TRBV27, the J gene TRBJ1-1; 11 bases map to TRBD1. Germline V gene data show CDR1 as MNHEY and CDR2 as SMNVEV (reference sequence). The CDR3 runs to 16 residues. J lost 1 base, V lost 5 bases, and 6 bases had no gene match. CDR3 amino acids: CASSILGTGGNTEAFF. The DNA of the CDR3 is TGTGCCAGCAGTATACTTGGGACAGGGGGGAACACTGAAGCTTTCTTT.

Here the CDR3 reads CASSFTFTGLNTEAFF. The CDR3 bases are TGTGCCAGCAGCTTCACTTTCACGGGCCTGAACACTGAAGCTTTCTTT. The rearrangement links TRBV11-2 to TRBJ1-1; D uncertain. Germline assignment: CDR1 SGHAT and CDR2 FQNNGV. CDR3 length: 16 residues. V gave up 3 bases and J gave up 0 bases, with 14 bases separating them.

This rearrangement joins TRBV13 to TRBJ1-1; D is uncertain. CDR3 length: 12 amino acids. V was trimmed by 4 bases and J by 1 base, leaving 4 bases between them. Germline CDR1 is PRHDT and CDR2 is FYEKMQ (reference sequence). CDR3 sequence (DNA): TGTGCCAGCAGCTCCGAGAACACTGAAGCTTTCTTT. It yields the protein CASSSENTEAFF.

The chain links TRBV5-5 to TRBJ2-7, with D possibly TRBD1 on 7 matching bases. The CDR3 totals 14 residues. The V and J ends lost 3 bases and 4 bases respectively, with 14 bases between them. The germline gives CDR1 SGHKS, CDR2 YYEKEE (reference sequence). CDR3 loop: CASSYQGGFYEQYF. The CDR3 DNA sequence: TGTGCCAGCAGCTACCAGGGGGGTTTTTACGAGCAGTACTTC.

The chain recombines TRBV11-2 with TRBJ1-1; D might be TRBD1 (6 bases). The CDR3 runs 15 residues. Germline V CDR1 and CDR2: SGHAT, FQNNGV. V lost 4 bases and J lost 0, with 12 bases in between. CDR3 coding DNA: TGTGCCAGCAGCTCCGGAAGGGGGGTGAACACTGAAGCTTTCTTT. Translating it yields CASSSGRGVNTEAFF.

The chain combines TRBV7-2 with TRBJ2-5; 12 nucleotides line up with TRBD2. The germline gives CDR1 SGHTA, CDR2 FQGNSA. After removal of 3 bases from V and 5 bases from J, the junction contained 1 base not matched to a gene. The CDR3 contains 14 residues. This CDR3 reads CASSLTSGSETQYF. The CDR3 bases are TGTGCCAGCAGCTTGACTAGCGGGAGCGAGACCCAGTACTTC.

This chain uses TRBV9 with TRBJ1-2; unclear D gene. The CDR3 consists of 14 residues. V shed 4 bases and J shed 1 base, with 11 bases lying between them. Germline-derived CDR1 and CDR2 are SGDLS and YYNGEE. As DNA, the CDR3 is TGTGCCAGCAGCCCCTCGGGTCTTAACTATGGCTACACCTTC. Encoded protein: CASSPSGLNYGYTF.

V usage is TRBV6-1 and J usage is TRBJ1-5, with TRBD1 as a possible D gene (5 bases). Germline CDR1 is MNHNS and CDR2 is SASEGT. Trimming left V 3 bases short and J 4 bases short, with 16 bases between. The CDR3 is 16 amino acids. The CDR3 DNA is TGTGCCAGCAGTGACGGGGCAGGGCCAAGGAATCAGCCCCAGCATTTT. Translating gives CASSDGAGPRNQPQHF.

This chain connects TRBV30 to TRBJ1-5; 8 nucleotides align to TRBD1. The CDR3 has 16 amino acids. Germline V CDR1 and CDR2: GTSNPN, SVGIG (reference sequence). The J segment lost 6 bases and the V segment lost 3 bases, leaving 13 bases of the junction unmatched. The CDR3: CAWSRYASGGGQPQHF. In DNA form, the CDR3 reads TGTGCCTGGAGCCGCTACGCTTCAGGGGGCGGTCAGCCCCAGCATTTT.

The J gene is TRBJ2-1, the V gene TRBV6-5; 12 bases fit TRBD2. CDR1 and CDR2 (germline): MNHEY, SVGAGI. CDR3 length: 15 amino acids. V was clipped by 10 bases and J by 5 bases; unmatched bases: 9. This CDR3 is CATAPGLAGNNEQFF. The CDR3 nucleotides read TGTGCCACCGCCCCAGGACTAGCGGGGAACAATGAGCAGTTCTTC.

The chain uses TRBV18 and TRBJ1-1; D might be TRBD1 (6 bases). Trimming cost V 5 bases and J 6 bases, with 13 bases left between them. The CDR3 runs to 13 residues. Germline values: CDR1 KGHSH, CDR2 LQKENI. For the CDR3, the DNA is TGTGCCAGCTCAACACAGGGAATTCCTGAAGCTTTCTTT. Encoded protein: CASSTQGIPEAFF.

The CDR3 is CASSLDPGPADTQYF. The DNA of the CDR3 is TGCGCCAGCAGCTTGGATCCAGGGCCCGCAGATACGCAGTATTTT. This chain connects TRBV5-1 to TRBJ2-3; possibly TRBD1 for D (5 bases). Trimming stripped 0 bases from V and 4 bases from J, with 12 bases between. Per germline, CDR1 SGHRS and CDR2 YFSETQ. The CDR3 spans 15 residues.

In the case of this clone: Other DNA sequences within the sample encode an identical CDR3. The V gene is TRBV7-9, the J gene TRBJ2-1; D gene uncertain. Trimming removed 2 bases at V and 7 bases at J, with 6 bases between. Looked up from germline, CDR1 is SEHNR and CDR2 is FQNEAQ (reference sequence). This CDR3 comprises 12 residues. CDR3 coding DNA: TGTGCCAGCAGCTTATGGGGAAATGAGCAGTTCTTC. It translates to CASSLWGNEQFF.

The chain joins TRBV6-4 to TRBJ2-1, with 13 positions matching TRBD2. Germline loops: CDR1 MRHNA, CDR2 SNTAGT. The CDR3 is 14 residues long. The V segment lost 3 bases and the J segment 9 bases; nucleotides outside the gene matches: 2. CDR3 sequence: CASSELAGGVEQFF. In DNA, the CDR3 is TGTGCCAGCAGTGAACTAGCGGGAGGGGTTGAGCAGTTCTTC.

This clone was counted once. The chain uses TRBV19 and TRBJ1-5; D ambiguous. Trimming stripped 4 bases from V and 0 bases from J, with 7 bases between. The germline gives CDR1 LNHDA, CDR2 SQIVND (reference sequence). This CDR3 contains 14 residues. In DNA form, the CDR3 reads TGTGCCAGTAGTACAGCGATTAGCAATCAGCCCCAGCATTTT. It yields the protein CASSTAISNQPQHF. Looking up the rest from reference TRBV19 and TRBJ1-5 gives the full variable domain: DGGITQSPKYLFRKEGQNVTLSCEQNLNHDAMYWYRQDPGQGLRLIYYSQIVNDFQKGDIAEGYSVSREKKESFPLTVTSAQKNPTAFYLCASSTAISNQPQHFGDGTRLSIL.

The chain is built from TRBV30 and TRBJ1-1, with D perhaps TRBD1 (6 bases). The CDR3 covers 13 residues. Germline CDR1 reads GTSNPN; CDR2 reads SVGIG (reference sequence). V gave up 3 bases and J gave up 4 bases, with 12 bases separating them. CDR3 loop: CAWSLTGSTEAFF. Written as DNA, the CDR3 is TGTGCCTGGAGCTTGACAGGTTCCACTGAAGCTTTCTTT.

The gene calls are TRBV9 and TRBJ1-2; the match to TRBD1 covers 9 bases. The germline gives CDR1 SGDLS, CDR2 YYNGEE. Losses at the gene ends were 3 bases for V and 4 bases for J; bases not matched to a gene: 10. This CDR3 has 16 residues. For the CDR3, the DNA is TGTGCCAGCAGCGCGAACAGGGGGCGGTTCGGCTATGGCTACACCTTC. It translates to CASSANRGRFGYGYTF.

This clone was recorded once. The rearrangement uses TRBV18 and TRBJ1-1; D perhaps matches TRBD1 (5 bases). The CDR3 totals 13 residues. Germline assignment: CDR1 KGHSH and CDR2 LQKENI. V was pared by 8 bases and J by 7 bases, with 17 bases between. The CDR3 nucleotides are TGTGCCAGCGAGGAGGGACTGCGGCTTGAAGCTTTCTTT. Amino acids: CASEEGLRLEAFF.

This chain links TRBV5-1 with TRBJ2-2, with 8 positions matching TRBD2. CDR3 size: 18 residues. The germline gives CDR1 SGHRS, CDR2 YFSETQ. After removal of 0 bases from V and 2 bases from J, the junction contained 9 bases not matched to a gene. CDR3 coding DNA: TGCGCCAGCAGCTTGGGGGATAGACTAGCGAAAAACACCGGGGAGCTGTTTTTT. Its translation: CASSLGDRLAKNTGELFF. Based on the CDR3 plus reference TRBV5-1 and TRBJ2-2, the full variable domain is KAGVTQTPRYLIKTRGQQVTLSCSPISGHRSVSWYQQTPGQGLQFLFEYFSETQRNKGNFPGRFSGRQFSNSRSEMNVSTLELGDSALYLCASSLGDRLAKNTGELFFGEGSRLTVL.

This rearrangement joins TRBV2 to TRBJ2-5; TRBD2 agrees at 10 bases. Germline-derived CDR1 and CDR2 are SNHLY and FYNNEI. CDR3 length: 13 amino acids. The J segment lost 5 bases and the V segment lost 5 bases, leaving 2 bases of the junction unmatched. DNA of the CDR3: TGTGCCAGCAGTCAGCGGGAGGGGGAGACCCAGTACTTC. This sequence encodes CASSQREGETQYF.

This clone was counted once. The chain combines TRBV6-5 with TRBJ2-1, with TRBD2 matching over 10 bases. V shed 0 bases and J 7 bases; nucleotides not matched to a gene: 6. The CDR3 sequence is 16 residues long. Germline V gene data show CDR1 as MNHEY and CDR2 as SVGAGI. The DNA of the CDR3 is TGTGCCAGCAGTTACTCCGCTAGCGGGAGAAGGAATGAGCAGTTCTTC. It yields the protein CASSYSASGRRNEQFF.

V and J are TRBV4-2 and TRBJ2-7, with 7 bases that match TRBD2. The CDR3 totals 14 residues. V gave up 0 bases and J gave up 5 bases; unmatched junction bases: 4. CDR1 LGHNA and CDR2 YNFKEQ come from the germline V gene. CDR3 sequence reads: CASSQERGVHEQYF. DNA of the CDR3: TGTGCCAGCAGCCAAGAACGGGGGGTCCACGAGCAGTACTTC.

The V gene is TRBV28, the J gene TRBJ1-2, with 8 bases fitting TRBD1. CDR3 length equals 14 residues. The germline CDR1 and CDR2 sequences are MDHEN and SYDVKM. V lost 5 bases to trimming and J lost 8 bases; unmatched junction nucleotides: 10. DNA for the CDR3: TGTGCCAGCAGTGTCTCGCCGGGACAGGCAGGCTACACCTTC. It codes for CASSVSPGQAGYTF.

The chain carries TRBV9 and TRBJ2-7, with D possibly TRBD1 on 7 matching bases. Germline CDR1 is SGDLS and CDR2 is YYNGEE. The CDR3 length is 15 residues. With 0 bases removed from V and 3 bases from J, the gap between germline ends came to 13 bases. CDR3 DNA: TGTGCCAGCAGCGTAGGGGCAGGGGGAGGCTACGAGCAGTACTTC. Translated: CASSVGAGGGYEQYF.